This TCR beta chain was captured in a study of OX40 agonist ivuxolimab in advanced cancers. Study-wide context: All patients had ivuxolimab intravenously every 2 weeks at 0.01 to 10 mg/kg. Patients undergoing dose escalation presented with hepatocellular carcinoma, melanoma, renal cell or head and neck cancer. Study results and limitations: Certain nonresponders likewise exhibited a low normalized T-cell clonal expansion.

With baseline, cycle 4 day 1, and cycle 7 day 1 as timepoints, blood was sampled. About this clone: Its antigen remains unknown.

CDR3 length: 13 residues. The V end was cut by 0 bases, the J end by 2 bases, with 3 bases between. Germline CDR1 is SGHRS and CDR2 is YFSETQ. This table comes from immunoSEQ multiplex PCR, and its TCRdb copy is limited to in-frame clones, with some not included. The profile shows roughly 8,700 clones, roughly 90% of them singletons. The V gene is TRBV5-1, the J gene TRBJ2-1; D remains ambiguous. This receptor was obtained from an adult with an advanced solid tumor such as melanoma, head and neck, liver or kidney cancer. Sequenced material: CD4+ or CD8+ T cells sorted from blood, taken in a trial of the OX40 agonist ivuxolimab. The CDR3 DNA reads TGCGCCAGCAGCTTGGGGACCTACAATGAGCAGTTCTTC. Translating gives CASSLGTYNEQFF.